This T cell receptor beta chain was retrieved from a study of response to subunit inactivated influenza vaccine. One entry per CDR3 protein results from TCRdb running MiXCR on the RT-PCR reads. The table shows about 620,000 distinct CDR3 sequences, with around 10% occurring only once. This clonotype showed up just a few times. CDR1 and CDR2 from the germline V gene are DFQATT and SNEGSKA (reference sequence). The V and J ends lost 6 bases and 2 bases, in that order; junction bases with no gene match: 5. This CDR3 is 13 amino acids long. This sample also belongs to another study, concerning T cells expressing NK-cell markers. That paper states: For TCR beta, cDNA was produced by 5'RACE template switching with UMIs. It was sorted CD3+CD56-NKG2C+, CD3+CD56+NKG2C- and CD3+CD56+NKG2C+ T cells that provided the TCR beta repertoires. Among a few donors, these clonotypes also ranked first in the CD3+CD56-NKG2C+ fraction.

The V call is TRBV20-1, the J call TRBJ1-1; 8 positions match TRBD1. The TCR sequence derives from a man aged 45 to 65 who received an inactivated influenza vaccine. The sample in question was PBMCs from blood, obtained on the day of vaccination. CDR3 in DNA: TGCAGTGCCAGGACAGGGATCAACACTGAAGCTTTCTTT. Translating gives CSARTGINTEAFF.